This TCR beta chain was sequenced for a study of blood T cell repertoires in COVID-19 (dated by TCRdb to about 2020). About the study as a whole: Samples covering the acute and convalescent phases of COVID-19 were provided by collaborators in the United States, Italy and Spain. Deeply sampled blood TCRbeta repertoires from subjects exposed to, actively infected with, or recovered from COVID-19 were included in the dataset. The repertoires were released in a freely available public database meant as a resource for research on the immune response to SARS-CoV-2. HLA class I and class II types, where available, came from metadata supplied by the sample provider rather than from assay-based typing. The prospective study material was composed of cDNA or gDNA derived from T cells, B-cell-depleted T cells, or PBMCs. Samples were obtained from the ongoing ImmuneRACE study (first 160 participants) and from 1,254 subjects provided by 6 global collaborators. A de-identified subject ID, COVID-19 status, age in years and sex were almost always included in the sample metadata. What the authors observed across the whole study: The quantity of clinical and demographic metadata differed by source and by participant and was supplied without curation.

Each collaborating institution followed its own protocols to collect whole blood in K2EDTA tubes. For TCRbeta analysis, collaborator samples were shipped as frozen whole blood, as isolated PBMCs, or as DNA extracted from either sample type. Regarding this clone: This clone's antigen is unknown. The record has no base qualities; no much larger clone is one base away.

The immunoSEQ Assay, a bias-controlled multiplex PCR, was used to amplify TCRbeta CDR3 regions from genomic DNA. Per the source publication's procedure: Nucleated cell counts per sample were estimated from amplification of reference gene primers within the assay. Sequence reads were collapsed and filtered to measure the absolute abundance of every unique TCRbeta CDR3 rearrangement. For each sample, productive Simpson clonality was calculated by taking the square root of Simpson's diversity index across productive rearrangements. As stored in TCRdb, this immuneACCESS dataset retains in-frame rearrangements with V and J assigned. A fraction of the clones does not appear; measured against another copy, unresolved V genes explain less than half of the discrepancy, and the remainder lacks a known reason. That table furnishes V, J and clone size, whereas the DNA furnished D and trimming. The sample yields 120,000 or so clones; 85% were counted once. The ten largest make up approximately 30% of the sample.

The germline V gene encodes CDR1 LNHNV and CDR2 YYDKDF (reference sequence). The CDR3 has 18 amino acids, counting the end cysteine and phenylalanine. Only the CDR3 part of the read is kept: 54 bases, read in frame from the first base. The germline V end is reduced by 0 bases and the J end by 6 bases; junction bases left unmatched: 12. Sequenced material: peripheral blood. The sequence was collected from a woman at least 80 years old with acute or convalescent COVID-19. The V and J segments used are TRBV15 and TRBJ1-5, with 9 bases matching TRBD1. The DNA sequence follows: TGTGCCACCAGCAGAGATACGGGACAGGGAGTGGTCAGTCAGCCCCAGCATTTT. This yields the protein CATSRDTGQGVVSQPQHF. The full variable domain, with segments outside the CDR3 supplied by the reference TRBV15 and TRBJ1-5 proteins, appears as DAMVIQNPRYQVTQFGKPVTLSCSQTLNHNVMYWYQQKSSQAPKLLFHYYDKDFNNEADTPDNFQSRRPNTSFCFLDIRSPGLGDTAMYLCATSRDTGQGVVSQPQHFGDGTRLSIL.